What follows describes a single TCR beta chain. These data come from a study of resident and recirculating memory T cells in vitiligo. Repertoires were generated with immunoSEQ multiplex PCR, while TCRdb's copy carries only in-frame clones and drops some. The repertoire holds 55,000 to 75,000 clones, with approximately 91% as singletons. Per germline, CDR1 MNHNY and CDR2 SVGAGI (reference sequence). V shed 5 bases, J shed 1 base, and the junction held 7 bases outside the gene matches. This CDR3 is 16 amino acids long. Sequenced sample: blood. The sequence came from a male donor with vitiligo. The V and J genes are TRBV6-6 and TRBJ1-5, with 8 bases lining up with TRBD1. This CDR3 reads CASSGNRGWSNQPQHF. The CDR3 DNA follows: TGTGCCAGCAGTGGAAACAGGGGGTGGAGCAATCAGCCCCAGCATTTT.